This T cell receptor beta chain was identified during a study of T cell responses to AZD1222 COVID-19 vaccine. Points from the study as a whole: It should be noted that donors were predominantly white British and more often female, and clonal diversity was possibly underestimated. Elevations in Spike-specific TCR breadth and depth followed administration of two AZD1222 doses.

Using immunoSEQ multiplex PCR, the repertoire was profiled, and TCRdb retains in-frame clones only, with some absent. The sample has 100,000 to 150,000 clones; around 90% are singletons. As regards this clone: Its matching antigen is unknown.

Trimming pared 2 bases from V and 16 bases from J, leaving 15 bases between. Germline CDR1 and CDR2: MDHEN and SYDVKM. The CDR3 contains 12 residues. The chain couples TRBV28 to TRBJ2-1; D is perhaps TRBD1 or TRBD2 (5 bases each). The TCR comes from an adult who received the AZD1222 COVID-19 vaccine. The sample consisted of peripheral blood, taken 28 days after the second AZD1222 dose. In DNA form, the CDR3 reads TGTGCCAGCAGTTTAGAGGGACGACGGGGATTCTTC. Translating it yields CASSLEGRRGFF.